Each of the 10 T cell receptor beta chains below was sequenced from the same sample in a study of persistence of HIV-infected CD4 T cells. Antigen specificity for these receptors is unknown. Sequencing used immunoSEQ version 4 in survey mode. The repertoire was sequenced with immunoSEQ multiplex PCR; TCRdb's copy has only in-frame clones and lacks some. There are 37,000 or so clones in the sample; roughly 86% occur only once, and 1.3% lies in the top ten. This nonspecific control used anti-CD3/anti-CD28 bead stimulation of CD4+ T cells. CD4+ T cells upregulating both CD40 ligand and CD69 were sorted as responding cells. The sample consisted of CD4+ T cells sorted from PBMCs after 18-hour stimulation, taken from a patient who received antiretroviral therapy. The receptors here all came from an adult man with HIV who was CMV-seropositive.

The chain uses TRBV7-9 and TRBJ1-2; D gene uncertain. This CDR3 is 10 amino acids long. Germline assignment: CDR1 SEHNR and CDR2 FQNEAQ (reference sequence). V was clipped by 11 bases and J by 2 bases, with 6 bases between them. The CDR3 bases are TGTGCCGCGGCGAACTATGGCTACACCTTC. Encoded protein: CAAANYGYTF.

The chain carries TRBV6-6 and TRBJ2-1, with D tentatively TRBD2 (6 bases). Per the germline V gene, CDR1 is MNHNY and CDR2 is SVGAGI (reference sequence). This CDR3 is 13 amino acids long. V lost 7 bases and J lost 9, with 16 bases in between. The CDR3 nucleotides read TGTGCCAGCACAAAACAGGAGGGGAGTGAGCAGTTCTTC. Its protein product is CASTKQEGSEQFF.

This chain joins TRBV6-5 and TRBJ2-3, with D possibly TRBD2 on 5 matching bases. Germline V CDR1 and CDR2: MNHEY, SVGAGI. The V end lost 7 bases, the J end lost 1 base, and 12 bases lay between the germline ends. CDR3 size: 14 residues. CDR3 protein: CASNPGLGTDTQYF. DNA of the CDR3: TGTGCCAGCAATCCGGGGTTGGGCACAGATACGCAGTATTTT.

J is TRBJ2-3 and V is TRBV5-1; possible D gene TRBD2, 6 bases. CDR3 length: 15 amino acids. Germline CDR1 reads SGHRS; CDR2 reads YFSETQ. V was shortened by 5 bases and J by 3 bases, with 16 bases between the two germline ends. The CDR3: CASRSTSARTDTQYF. In DNA, the CDR3 is TGCGCCAGCAGATCGACTAGTGCGAGGACAGATACGCAGTATTTT. Full variable domain (outside the CDR3, taken from reference TRBV5-1 and TRBJ2-3): KAGVTQTPRYLIKTRGQQVTLSCSPISGHRSVSWYQQTPGQGLQFLFEYFSETQRNKGNFPGRFSGRQFSNSRSEMNVSTLELGDSALYLCASRSTSARTDTQYFGPGTRLTVL.

The V call is TRBV16, the J call TRBJ2-1; D unresolved. CDR1 and CDR2 (germline): KGHSY, FQNENV. The CDR3 sequence is 15 residues long. Trimming took off 4 bases at V and 2 bases at J, with 12 bases between the two ends. This CDR3 is CASSPRLLAYNEQFF. The CDR3 bases are TGTGCCAGCAGCCCGAGACTTTTGGCCTACAATGAGCAGTTCTTC. The full variable domain, in which reference TRBV16 and TRBJ2-1 provide the parts outside the CDR3, is GEEVAQTPKHLVRGEGQKAKLYCAPIKGHSYVFWYQQVLKNEFKFLISFQNENVFDETGMPKERFSAKCLPNSPCSLEIQATKLEDSAVYFCASSPRLLAYNEQFFGPGTRLTVL.

The chain couples TRBV27 to TRBJ2-7, with 11 bases matching TRBD2. This CDR3 comprises 17 residues. V lost 2 bases, J lost 4 bases, and 10 bases stayed unmatched. CDR1 and CDR2 (germline): MNHEY, SMNVEV (reference sequence). CDR3 in amino acids: CASSLRLAGGSGYEQYF. The CDR3, as DNA: TGTGCCAGCAGTTTACGGCTAGCGGGAGGAAGTGGGTACGAGCAGTACTTC.

The chain couples TRBV3-1 (or the pseudogene TRBV3-2) to TRBJ1-5, with D maybe TRBD1 (5 bases). The V and J ends lost 4 bases and 4 bases respectively, with 17 bases between them. The germline CDR1 and CDR2 sequences are LGHDT and YNNKEL (reference sequence). The CDR3 length is 16 residues. DNA for the CDR3: TGTGCCAGCAGCCGAGGATACGGCGGGGGAAATCAGCCCCAGCATTTT. Amino acids: CASSRGYGGGNQPQHF.

This clone was recorded a few times. The chain has TRBV7-9 and TRBJ1-3; 8 positions match TRBD1. J lost 1 base, V lost 3 bases, and 5 bases had no gene match. Germline-derived CDR1 and CDR2 are SEHNR and FQNEAQ (reference sequence). CDR3 length: 16 residues. This CDR3 reads CASSFKQGGSGNTIYF. In DNA form, the CDR3 reads TGTGCCAGCAGCTTCAAACAGGGGGGGTCTGGAAACACCATATATTTT.

This chain uses TRBV5-8 with TRBJ1-4; no reliable D call. In germline, CDR1 is SGHTS, CDR2 YDEGEE. The V end lost 1 base, the J end lost 8 bases, and 15 bases lay between the germline ends. CDR3 length: 15 amino acids. For the CDR3, the DNA is TGTGCCAGCAGCTTGCCCAAGGGCCCCGGGGAAAAACTGTTTTTT. This encodes CASSLPKGPGEKLFF.

The chain recombines TRBV4-3 with TRBJ1-2, with no clear D. Germline CDR1 and CDR2: LGHNA and YSLEER. V lost 0 bases and J lost 2, with 10 bases in between. The CDR3 spans 15 residues. The CDR3 DNA reads TGCGCCAGCAGCCAAGATACTAGCCTGAACTATGGCTACACCTTC. This sequence encodes CASSQDTSLNYGYTF.